Listed below are T cell receptor beta chains from one sample, sequenced in a study of beta chain features in type 1 diabetes. Some clones are missing from TCRdb's copy, which holds only in-frame ones; the method was immunoSEQ multiplex PCR. This sample has fewer than 350,000 clones, with about 15% found just once. Source material: naive CD4+ T cells from blood. The receptors were gathered from a man aged 18 to 30 with type 1 diabetes. Both conserved end residues are trimmed from each CDR3. A D gene is named only where the DNA matches it firmly. For some rows the clone size is stated as once, few or many, or as a class when expanded; others skip it.

J,size,D,V,CDR3
TRBJ1-1,few,-,TRBV29-1,SVGRVMSTEAF
TRBJ2-7,few,-,TRBV7-2,ASSLGLSRGHEQY
TRBJ2-7,-,-,TRBV5-1,ASSLAQDVDEQY
TRBJ2-1,many,-,TRBV28,ASSTLTGSNEQF
TRBJ1-2,-,-,TRBV7-9,ASSLLEGLRGYT
TRBJ1-1,-,-,TRBV4-3,ASSQGRFGQVSDTEAF
TRBJ2-1,few,-,TRBV19,ASSIGPGRGFSEQF
TRBJ2-3,few,TRBD2,TRBV9,ASSPSSGTTDTQY
TRBJ2-2,few,-,TRBV10-3,AISEGSAAGHLTGELF
TRBJ2-3,few,-,TRBV7-2,ASSPRNRGLDTQY
TRBJ1-5,-,-,TRBV9,ASSVGGRQPQH
TRBJ2-7,few,-,TRBV7-2,ASSLVSAYEQY
TRBJ2-3,-,-,TRBV7-9,ASSPRDWAQY
TRBJ2-7,few,TRBD2,TRBV5-1,ASSLGASGPAEQY
TRBJ2-7,-,TRBD2,TRBV7-9,ASILTSSGGLGREQY
TRBJ1-2,-,-,TRBV19,ASSTGTYGYT
TRBJ2-7,-,-,TRBV7-9,ASSARGTEAYEQY
TRBJ1-1,-,-,TRBV14,ASSSQGAEAF
TRBJ2-7,few,TRBD2,TRBV6-6,ATRGLAGAYEQY
TRBJ1-2,-,-,TRBV9,ASSPPGSYGYT
TRBJ1-6,few,TRBD1,TRBV4-1,ASSRDRGVSPLH
TRBJ2-3,-,-,TRBV11-2,ASSLGGRGGPDTQY
TRBJ2-1,-,TRBD2,TRBV27,ASSYYSAGGDEQF
TRBJ2-1,-,-,TRBV4-1,ASSQVVGLPNEQF
TRBJ1-2,few,-,TRBV6-5,ASRPPGDGYT
TRBJ1-5,few,TRBD1,TRBV29-1,SVRQGSQPQH
TRBJ2-7,few,TRBD2,TRBV27,ASSPGLVWYEQY
TRBJ2-1,-,-,TRBV15,ATSRAGSYNEQF
TRBJ1-6,-,-,TRBV19,ASSIVATSGNSPLH
TRBJ2-7,few,-,TRBV9,ASSVERRGYEQY
TRBJ2-1,few,-,TRBV7-9,ASSLGQSYNEQF
TRBJ2-1,-,TRBD2,TRBV2,ASSRERENEQF
TRBJ2-1,few,TRBD2,TRBV30,AWPGLAGSTTYNEQF
TRBJ2-1,few,TRBD2,TRBV29-1,SVQGLADNEQF
TRBJ1-4,-,-,TRBV5-1,ASRVYAAALEKLF
TRBJ2-3,few,-,TRBV5-6,ASSLRSDTQY
TRBJ2-5,few,-,TRBV10-3,ATHSSGERRETQY
TRBJ2-5,few,TRBD1,TRBV4-1,ASSQVDRGQETQY
TRBJ2-3,-,-,TRBV7-2,ASSGTGTDTQY
TRBJ2-3,-,-,TRBV10-3,AISDKPGLRLAQY
TRBJ2-7,-,-,TRBV6-5,ASSPPTRGEQY